This TCR beta chain was captured by sequencing in a study of blood T cell repertoires in COVID-19. Study summary: The origin of the acute and convalescent COVID-19 samples was the United States, Italy and Spain.

Per the germline V gene, CDR1 is MNHNS and CDR2 is SASEGT. The CDR3 is 14 amino acids. With 2 bases removed from V and 2 bases from J, the gap between germline ends came to 9 bases. As processed by the authors: How many nucleated cells were present was estimated from reference gene primer amplification. Assay: immunoSEQ multiplex PCR; the TCRdb copy retains only in-frame clones and omits some. V, J and clone size were drawn from that table, and D and trimming were deduced from the DNA. The table includes over 55,000 clones, around nine tenths detected once. This clonotype was obtained from a human donor with active COVID-19. The donor label of this sample is uncertain. The specimen was peripheral blood. The rearrangement joins TRBV6-1 to TRBJ1-2; no firm D call. This CDR3 reads CASSELQANYGYTF. The DNA of the CDR3 is TGTGCCAGCAGTGAACTCCAGGCGAACTATGGCTACACCTTC.